This T cell receptor (beta chain) was captured in a study of beta chain features in type 1 diabetes. Isolated RNA was reverse transcribed in full, so expressed TCRB transcripts were sequenced. Naive, central memory and regulatory T cell samples averaged approximately 3.9 million immunoSEQ reads each. Clones were read by immunoSEQ multiplex PCR, and TCRdb kept only the in-frame ones, dropping some. The repertoire holds roughly 330,000 clones, roughly 14% seen once, with roughly 0.015% in the top ten. This clone has just a few counts. The antigen remains unidentified. The junction does not match germline at one end; this may be a read error. CD4+ naive, central memory, regulatory and stem cell-like memory subsets were isolated by sorting on CD45RO/CCR7/CD25/CD127/CD95/CD27. Purity exceeded 95% in all sorted populations. Study findings and constraints: Among all four CD4+ subsets, Type 1 diabetes patients had TCRB CDR3s that were moderately but significantly shorter.

The source material was naive CD4+ T cells from blood. The source of this sequence is a woman aged 18-35 years with type 1 diabetes.

The CDR3 coding sequence is TGCGCCAGCAGCCAACCTCTTCAATACGACAGGGTCATGGTCTTC. This encodes CASSQPLQYDRVMVF. The chain uses TRBV4-1 and TRBJ2-7; 7 bases agree with TRBD1. Germline lookup yields CDR1 MGHRA and CDR2 YSYEKL. The CDR3 is made up of 15 amino acids.